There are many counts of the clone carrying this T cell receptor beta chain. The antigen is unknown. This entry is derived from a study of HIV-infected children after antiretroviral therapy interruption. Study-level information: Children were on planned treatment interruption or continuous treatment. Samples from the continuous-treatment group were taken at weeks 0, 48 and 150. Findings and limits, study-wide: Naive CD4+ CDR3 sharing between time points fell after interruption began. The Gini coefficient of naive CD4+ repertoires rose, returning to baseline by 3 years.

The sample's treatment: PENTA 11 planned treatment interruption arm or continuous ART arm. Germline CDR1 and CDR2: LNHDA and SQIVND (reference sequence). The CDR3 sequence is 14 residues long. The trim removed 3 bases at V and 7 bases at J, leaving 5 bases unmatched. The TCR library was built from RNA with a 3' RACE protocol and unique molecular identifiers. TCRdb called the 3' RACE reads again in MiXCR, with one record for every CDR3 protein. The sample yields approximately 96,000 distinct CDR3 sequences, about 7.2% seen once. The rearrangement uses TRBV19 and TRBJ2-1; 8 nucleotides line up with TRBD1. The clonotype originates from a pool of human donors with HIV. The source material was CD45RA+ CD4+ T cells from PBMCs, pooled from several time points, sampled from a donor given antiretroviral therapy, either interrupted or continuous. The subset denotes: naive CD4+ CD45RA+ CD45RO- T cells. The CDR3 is CASSIRTGSNEQFF. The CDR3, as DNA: TGTGCCAGTAGTATCAGGACAGGGAGTAATGAGCAGTTCTTC.